This TCR beta chain was recovered during a study of CD8 T cells in Susac syndrome. Study-wide points: The study acknowledged a relatively small number of individuals in its TCR sequencing and HLA analysis.

Germline values: CDR1 SEHNR, CDR2 FQNEAQ (reference sequence). The CDR3 has 15 amino acids. RNA amounts of about 0.5 to 1 ug underwent reverse transcription with random hexamers. The authors amplified TCR beta CDR3 across 54 Vbeta and 13 Jbeta using immunoSEQ multiplex PCR. TCRdb re-called the immunoSEQ multiplex PCR reads through MiXCR, storing one row per CDR3 protein. The sample contains around 170,000 distinct CDR3 sequences, about 96% of which appear only once. As for this clonotype: Its antigen is currently unknown. One end of the junction is discordant with germline, which a read error may explain.

The T cells that were sequenced for TCR beta were CD8+ and CD4+ cells from blood. Negative magnetic isolation gave CD8+ and CD4+ cells; FACS enriched CD8+ TEMRA. V usage is TRBV7-9 and J usage is TRBJ2-1; 8 bases are shared with TRBD1. The sample consisted of CD4+ T cells from PBMCs. This TCR was sampled from a human donor with Susac syndrome. CDR3 DNA: TGTGCCAGCAGCCACGGACAGGGAATACACAAGGAGCAGTTCTTC. Encoded protein: CASSHGQGIHKEQFF. The whole variable domain, filled in from reference TRBV7-9 and TRBJ2-1, reads DTGVSQNPRHKITKRGQNVTFRCDPISEHNRLYWYRQTLGQGPEFLTYFQNEAQLEKSRLLSDRFSAERPKGSFSTLEIQRTEQGDSAMYLCASSHGQGIHKEQFFGPGTRLTVL.